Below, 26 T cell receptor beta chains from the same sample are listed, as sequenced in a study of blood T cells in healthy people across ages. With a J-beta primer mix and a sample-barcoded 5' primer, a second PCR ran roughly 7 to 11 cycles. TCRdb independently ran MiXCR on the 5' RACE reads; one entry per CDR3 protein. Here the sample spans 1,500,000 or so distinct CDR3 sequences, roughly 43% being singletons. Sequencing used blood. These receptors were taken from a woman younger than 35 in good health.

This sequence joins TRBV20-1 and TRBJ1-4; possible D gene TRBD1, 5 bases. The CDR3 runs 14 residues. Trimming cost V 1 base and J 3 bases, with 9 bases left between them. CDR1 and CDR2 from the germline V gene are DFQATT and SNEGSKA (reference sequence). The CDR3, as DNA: TGCAGTGCTAGAGGGGGCGCGTCTAATGAAAAACTGTTTTTT. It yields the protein CSARGGASNEKLFF.

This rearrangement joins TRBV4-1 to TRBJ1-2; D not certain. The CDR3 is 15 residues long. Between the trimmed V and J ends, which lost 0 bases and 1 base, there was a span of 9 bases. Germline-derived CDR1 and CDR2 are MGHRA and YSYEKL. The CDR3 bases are TGCGCCAGCAGCCAAGATTTCAGTCTTAACTATGGCTACACCTTC. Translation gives CASSQDFSLNYGYTF.

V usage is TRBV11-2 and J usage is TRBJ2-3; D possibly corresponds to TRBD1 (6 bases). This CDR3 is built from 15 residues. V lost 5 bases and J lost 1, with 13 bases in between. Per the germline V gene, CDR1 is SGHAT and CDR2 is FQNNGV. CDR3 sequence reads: CASSPFRTGTDTQYF. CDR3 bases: TGTGCCAGCAGCCCTTTTAGGACAGGCACAGATACGCAGTATTTT.

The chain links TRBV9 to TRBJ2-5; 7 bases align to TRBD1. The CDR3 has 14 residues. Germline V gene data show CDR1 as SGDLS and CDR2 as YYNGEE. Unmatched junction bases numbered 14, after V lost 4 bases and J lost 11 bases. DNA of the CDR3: TGTGCCAGCAGCACCGGAACAGGGGACAATGAGCAGTACTTC. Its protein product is CASSTGTGDNEQYF. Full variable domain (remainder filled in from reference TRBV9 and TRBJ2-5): DSGVTQTPKHLITATGQRVTLRCSPRSGDLSVYWYQQSLDQGLQFLIQYYNGEERAKGNILERFSAQQFPDLHSELNLSSLELGDSALYFCASSTGTGDNEQYFGPGTRLLVL.

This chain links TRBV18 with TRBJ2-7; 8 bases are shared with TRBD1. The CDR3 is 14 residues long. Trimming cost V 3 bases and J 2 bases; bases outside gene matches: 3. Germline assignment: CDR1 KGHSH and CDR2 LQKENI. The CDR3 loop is CASSPTGVAYEQYF. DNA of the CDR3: TGTGCCAGCTCACCGACAGGGGTAGCCTACGAGCAGTACTTC. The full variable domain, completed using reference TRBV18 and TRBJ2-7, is NAGVMQNPRHLVRRRGQEARLRCSPMKGHSHVYWYRQLPEEGLKFMVYLQKENIIDESGMPKERFSAEFPKEGPSILRIQQVVRGDSAAYFCASSPTGVAYEQYFGPGTRLTVT.

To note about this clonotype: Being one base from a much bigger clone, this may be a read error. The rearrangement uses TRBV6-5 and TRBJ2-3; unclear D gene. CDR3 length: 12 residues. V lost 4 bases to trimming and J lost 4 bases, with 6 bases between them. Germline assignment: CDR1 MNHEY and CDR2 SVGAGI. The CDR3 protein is CASSCSSDTQYF. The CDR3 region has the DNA TGTGCCAGCAGTTGCTCATCAGATACGCAGTATTTT.

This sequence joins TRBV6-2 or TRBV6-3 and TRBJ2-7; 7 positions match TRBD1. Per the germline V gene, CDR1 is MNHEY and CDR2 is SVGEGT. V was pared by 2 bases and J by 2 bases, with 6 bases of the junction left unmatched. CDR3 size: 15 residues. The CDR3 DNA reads TGTGCCAGCAGTTACAGGGACAGCCCTACCTACGAGCAGTACTTC. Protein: CASSYRDSPTYEQYF.

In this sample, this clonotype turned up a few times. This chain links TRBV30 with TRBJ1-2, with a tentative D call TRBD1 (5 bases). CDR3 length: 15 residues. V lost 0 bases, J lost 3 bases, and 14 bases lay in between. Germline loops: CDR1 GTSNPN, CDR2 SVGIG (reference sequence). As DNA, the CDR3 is TGTGCCTGGAGTGTATGGTCGCAGGGAGACTATGGCTACACCTTC. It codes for CAWSVWSQGDYGYTF.

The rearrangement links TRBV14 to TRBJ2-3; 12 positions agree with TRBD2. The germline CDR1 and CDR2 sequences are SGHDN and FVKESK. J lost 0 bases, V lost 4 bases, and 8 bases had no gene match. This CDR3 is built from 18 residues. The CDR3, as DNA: TGTGCCAGCAGCCTCACGACTAGCGGGAGCGTCAGCACAGATACGCAGTATTTT. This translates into CASSLTTSGSVSTDTQYF.

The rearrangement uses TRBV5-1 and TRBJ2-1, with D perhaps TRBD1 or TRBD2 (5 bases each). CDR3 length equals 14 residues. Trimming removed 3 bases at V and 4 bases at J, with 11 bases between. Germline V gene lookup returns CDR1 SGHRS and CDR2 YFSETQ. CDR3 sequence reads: CASSWDGNYNEQFF. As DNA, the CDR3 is TGCGCCAGCAGCTGGGACGGGAATTACAATGAGCAGTTCTTC.

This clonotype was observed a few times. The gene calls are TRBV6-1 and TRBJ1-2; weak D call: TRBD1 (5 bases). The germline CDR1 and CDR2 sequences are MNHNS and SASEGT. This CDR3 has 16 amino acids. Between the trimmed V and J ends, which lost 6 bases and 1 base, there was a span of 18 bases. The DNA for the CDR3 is TGTGCCAGCAGCCCTCAGGGTGGGGGGTATAACTATGGCTACACCTTC. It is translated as CASSPQGGGYNYGYTF.

CDR3 DNA: TGTGCCAGCAGCCAAGATGACAGAGAAAACAATGAGCAGTTCTTC. Amino acid sequence: CASSQDDRENNEQFF. This chain uses TRBV4-2 with TRBJ2-1, with a possible D match to TRBD1 (5 bases). Germline CDR1 and CDR2: LGHNA and YNFKEQ. Trimming stripped 0 bases from V and 5 bases from J, with 11 bases between. The CDR3 extends over 15 amino acids.

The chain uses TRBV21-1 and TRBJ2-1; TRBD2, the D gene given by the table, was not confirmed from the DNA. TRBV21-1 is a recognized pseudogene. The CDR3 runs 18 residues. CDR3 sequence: CANRLTSGGVSSYNEQFF. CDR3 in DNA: TGTGCCAACCGCCTGACTAGCGGGGGGGTGAGCTCCTACAATGAGCAGTTCTTC.

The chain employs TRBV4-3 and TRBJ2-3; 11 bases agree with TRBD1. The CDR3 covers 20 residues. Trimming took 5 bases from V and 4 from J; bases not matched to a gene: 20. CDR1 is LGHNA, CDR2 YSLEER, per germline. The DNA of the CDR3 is TGCGCCAGCAGCGGAGGCCAGGACAGGGGGCCGGAATCTCCACCAGATACGCAGTATTTT. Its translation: CASSGGQDRGPESPPDTQYF.

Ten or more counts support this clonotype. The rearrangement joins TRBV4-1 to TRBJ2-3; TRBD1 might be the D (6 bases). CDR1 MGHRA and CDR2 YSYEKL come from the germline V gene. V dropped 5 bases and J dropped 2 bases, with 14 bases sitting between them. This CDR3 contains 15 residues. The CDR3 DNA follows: TGCGCCAGCAGCTATACAGGGCACCCCACAGATACGCAGTATTTT. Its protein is CASSYTGHPTDTQYF.

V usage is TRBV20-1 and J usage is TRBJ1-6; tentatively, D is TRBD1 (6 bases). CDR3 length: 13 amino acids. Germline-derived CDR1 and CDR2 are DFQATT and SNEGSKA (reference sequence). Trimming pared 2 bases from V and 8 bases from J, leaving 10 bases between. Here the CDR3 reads CSARSGGDSPLHF. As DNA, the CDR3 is TGCAGTGCTAGAAGCGGGGGCGATTCACCCCTCCACTTT.

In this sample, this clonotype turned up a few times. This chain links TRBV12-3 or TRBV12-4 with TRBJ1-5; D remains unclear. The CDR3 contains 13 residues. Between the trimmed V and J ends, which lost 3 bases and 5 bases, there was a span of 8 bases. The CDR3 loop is CASSFGRDQPQHF. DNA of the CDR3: TGTGCCAGCAGTTTTGGACGGGATCAGCCCCAGCATTTT.

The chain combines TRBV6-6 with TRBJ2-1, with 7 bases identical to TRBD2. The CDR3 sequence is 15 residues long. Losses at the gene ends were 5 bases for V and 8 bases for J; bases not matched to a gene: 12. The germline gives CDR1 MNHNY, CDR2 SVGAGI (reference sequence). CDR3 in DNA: TGTGCCAGCAGTCTATCTTGGGCGGGAGATTATGAGCAGTTCTTC. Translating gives CASSLSWAGDYEQFF.

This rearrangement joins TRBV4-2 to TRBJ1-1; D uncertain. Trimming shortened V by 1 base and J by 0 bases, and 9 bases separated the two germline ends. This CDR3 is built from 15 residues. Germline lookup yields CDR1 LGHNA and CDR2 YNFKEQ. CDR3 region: CASSQAWEMNTEAFF. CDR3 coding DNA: TGTGCCAGCAGCCAAGCATGGGAGATGAACACTGAAGCTTTCTTT.

CDR3 sequence (DNA): TGTGCCAGCAGCCACAGAGAGGCCCTAAGCTCTGGGGCCAACGTCCTGACTTTC. Translated, it gives CASSHREALSSGANVLTF. The rearrangement joins TRBV28 to TRBJ2-6; D remains ambiguous. V was pared by 6 bases and J by 0 bases, with 18 bases between. The CDR3 contains 18 residues. Per the germline V gene, CDR1 is MDHEN and CDR2 is SYDVKM.

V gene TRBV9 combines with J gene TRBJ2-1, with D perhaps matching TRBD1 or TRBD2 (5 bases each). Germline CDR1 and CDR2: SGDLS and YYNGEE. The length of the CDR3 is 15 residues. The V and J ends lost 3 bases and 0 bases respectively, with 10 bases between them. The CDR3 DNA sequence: TGTGCCAGCAGCGCCCGGGACCTCTCCTACAATGAGCAGTTCTTC. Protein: CASSARDLSYNEQFF.

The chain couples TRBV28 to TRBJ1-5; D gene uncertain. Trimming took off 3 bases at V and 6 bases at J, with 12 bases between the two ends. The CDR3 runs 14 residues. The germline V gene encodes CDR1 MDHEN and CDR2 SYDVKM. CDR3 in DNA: TGTGCCAGCAGTTTGGGGTACCCTTCTCAGCCCCAGCATTTT. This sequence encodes CASSLGYPSQPQHF.

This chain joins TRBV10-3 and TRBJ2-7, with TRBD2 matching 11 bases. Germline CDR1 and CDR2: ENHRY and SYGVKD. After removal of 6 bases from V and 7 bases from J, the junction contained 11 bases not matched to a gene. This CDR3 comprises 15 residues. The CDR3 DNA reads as TGTGCCATCAGCTCGACTAGCGGGGCCTACAATGAGCAGTACTTC. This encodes CAISSTSGAYNEQYF.

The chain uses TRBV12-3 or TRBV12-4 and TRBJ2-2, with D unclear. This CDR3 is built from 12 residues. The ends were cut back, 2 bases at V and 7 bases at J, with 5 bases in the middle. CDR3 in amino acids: CASSLPVGELFF. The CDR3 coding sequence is TGTGCCAGCAGTTTACCAGTCGGGGAGCTGTTTTTT.

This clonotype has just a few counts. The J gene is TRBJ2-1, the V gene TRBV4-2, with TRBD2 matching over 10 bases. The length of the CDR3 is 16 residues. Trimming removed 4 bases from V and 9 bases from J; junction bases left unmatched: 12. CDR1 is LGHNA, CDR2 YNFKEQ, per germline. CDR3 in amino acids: CASSPPSLAGEVEQFF. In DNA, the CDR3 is TGTGCCAGCAGCCCCCCCTCCCTAGCGGGAGAGGTTGAGCAGTTCTTC.

CDR3 region: CASSYSSWAGNTIYF. In nucleotides, the CDR3 is TGTGCCAGCAGTTACTCGAGTTGGGCTGGAAACACCATATATTTT. The gene calls are TRBV6-6 and TRBJ1-3, with D unclear. This CDR3 is built from 15 residues. In germline, CDR1 is MNHNY, CDR2 SVGAGI (reference sequence). The germline V and J ends were trimmed by 0 bases and 2 bases, with 8 bases remaining between them.